The next 19 T cell receptor beta chains were all read from a single sample in a study of blood T cell repertoires in COVID-19. Measured with immunoSEQ multiplex PCR; TCRdb has only the in-frame clones, and not every one. The sample lists over 150,000 clones; around 84% were seen once. The sample was peripheral blood. Source of these receptors: a man aged 45-65 years with active or convalescent COVID-19.

The rearrangement uses TRBV7-2 and TRBJ1-2; a weak D match, TRBD1 (5 bases). Trimming removed 8 bases at V and 4 bases at J, with 14 bases between. This CDR3 region has 13 residues. Germline CDR1 is SGHTA and CDR2 is FQGNSA. CDR3 in amino acids: CASGREEVYGYTF. Here the CDR3 DNA reads TGTGCCAGCGGCAGGGAGGAGGTCTATGGCTACACCTTC.

This clone was seen a handful of times. One end of the junction fails to match germline, which may point to a read error. This chain joins TRBV2 and TRBJ1-5; 10 bases fit TRBD1. Germline loops: CDR1 SNHLY, CDR2 FYNNEI. The CDR3 consists of 17 residues. The DNA for the CDR3 is TGTGCCAGCAGTGAAAGGGGACAGGGGAGGTACAATCGGCCCCAGCATTTT. Protein: CASSERGQGRYNRPQHF.

V usage is TRBV4-2 and J usage is TRBJ2-3; 9 bases are shared with TRBD2. This CDR3 spans 14 amino acids. Losses at the gene ends were 3 bases for V and 6 bases for J; bases not matched to a gene: 4. Per the germline V gene, CDR1 is LGHNA and CDR2 is YNFKEQ. The DNA for the CDR3 is TGTGCCAGCAGCCAGCGGGGGGGCATGGATACGCAGTATTTT. Translation: CASSQRGGMDTQYF.

J is TRBJ1-1 and V is TRBV9, with TRBD1 identical over 7 bases. With V trimmed by 0 bases and J by 3 bases, 8 bases remained unmatched. The germline CDR1 and CDR2 sequences are SGDLS and YYNGEE. This CDR3 spans 16 amino acids. The CDR3 coding sequence is TGTGCCAGCAGCGTAGATTCCTCGACAGGGTACACTGAAGCTTTCTTT. This sequence encodes CASSVDSSTGYTEAFF.

The chain couples TRBV11-2 to TRBJ2-3; tentative D call: TRBD2 (6 bases). The V and J ends lost 4 bases and 2 bases respectively, with 10 bases between them. The CDR3 spans 14 residues. CDR1 SGHAT and CDR2 FQNNGV come from the germline V gene. The CDR3 region has the DNA TGTGCCAGCAGCTCCGGCGGGGACACAGATACGCAGTATTTT. Translation: CASSSGGDTDTQYF.

The J gene is TRBJ2-7, the V gene TRBV10-3, with 10 nucleotides matching TRBD2. The CDR3 length is 19 residues. Per the germline V gene, CDR1 is ENHRY and CDR2 is SYGVKD. The ends lost 8 bases at V and 0 bases at J; junction bases unmatched: 19. The CDR3 region has the DNA TGTGCCATCGAGTCAACCGGGACTAGCGAGTACGGGGACTCCTACGAGCAGTACTTC. This translates into CAIESTGTSEYGDSYEQYF.

The chain links TRBV11-2 to TRBJ1-2; TRBD1 is a possible D gene (5 bases). The CDR3 contains 14 residues. The V and J ends lost 1 base and 8 bases respectively, with 14 bases between them. Per germline, CDR1 SGHAT and CDR2 FQNNGV. CDR3 sequence reads: CASSLGGSRFGYTF. CDR3 sequence (DNA): TGTGCCAGCAGCTTAGGGGGCTCAAGGTTCGGCTACACCTTC. The variable domain in full, completed from reference TRBV11-2 and TRBJ1-2, reads EAGVAQSPRYKIIEKRQSVAFWCNPISGHATLYWYQQILGQGPKLLIQFQNNGVVDDSQLPKDRFSAERLKGVDSTLKIQPAKLEDSAVYLCASSLGGSRFGYTFGSGTRLTVV.

This clone was detected only once. The chain links TRBV5-5 to TRBJ2-7; TRBD2 matches at 8 bases. Germline-derived CDR1 and CDR2 are SGHKS and YYEKEE (reference sequence). The CDR3 loop spans 18 amino acids. The V gene end was trimmed by 0 bases and the J gene end by 1 base; junction bases not matched to a gene: 12. CDR3 coding DNA: TGTGCCAGCAGCTTGGACCCCGGGGTAGCGGGGAGTTCCTACGAGCAGTACTTC. It translates to CASSLDPGVAGSSYEQYF.

The gene calls are TRBV24-1 and TRBJ2-1; 10 bases line up with TRBD1. Germline V lookup: CDR1 KGHDR, CDR2 SFDVKD. V dropped 3 bases and J dropped 5; count of bases not matched to a gene: 12. The CDR3 is made up of 18 amino acids. The CDR3 bases are TGTGCCACCAGTGATCCTTCCGGGACAGGGGTAAAGAACAATGAGCAGTTCTTC. Translation: CATSDPSGTGVKNNEQFF.

The rearrangement uses TRBV7-8 and TRBJ1-2; D is possibly TRBD1 (6 bases). V lost 4 bases and J 4 bases, leaving 16 bases between the germline ends. Per the germline V gene, CDR1 is SGHVS and CDR2 is FQNEAQ. This CDR3 spans 15 amino acids. This chain's CDR3 is CASSYSGGRGYGYTF. DNA of the CDR3: TGTGCCAGCAGCTACTCGGGAGGCAGGGGCTATGGCTACACCTTC.

There are a few counts of this clone. The V and J genes are TRBV18 and TRBJ1-3; D may be TRBD1 (6 bases). V was trimmed by 3 bases and J by 3 bases, leaving 18 bases between them. Germline V gene sequence: CDR1 KGHSH, CDR2 LQKENI. CDR3 length equals 17 residues. CDR3 residues: CASSPINRAGFGNTIYF. CDR3 in DNA: TGTGCCAGCTCACCGATAAACAGGGCCGGTTTTGGAAACACCATATATTTT.

The V call is TRBV6-2 or TRBV6-3, the J call TRBJ1-5, with TRBD1 matching 7 bases. The ends lost 5 bases at V and 4 bases at J; junction bases unmatched: 8. The CDR3 loop spans 15 amino acids. CDR1 is MNHEY and CDR2 is SVGEGT in the germline V gene. Written as DNA, the CDR3 is TGTGCCAGCAGTACCGGGGACAGTTGGAATCAGCCCCAGCATTTT. As protein: CASSTGDSWNQPQHF.

This chain links TRBV19 with TRBJ2-2, with TRBD2 identical over 13 bases. Germline loops: CDR1 LNHDA, CDR2 SQIVND (reference sequence). CDR3 size: 16 residues. V shed 8 bases and J 2 bases; nucleotides not matched to a gene: 5. CDR3 coding DNA: TGTGCCAGTCGACTAGCGGGGGGCCGTAACACCGGGGAGCTGTTTTTT. Residues: CASRLAGGRNTGELFF.

The chain recombines TRBV7-2 with TRBJ2-1; 9 bases fit TRBD1. Germline loops: CDR1 SGHTA, CDR2 FQGNSA. V shed 5 bases and J 1 base; nucleotides not matched to a gene: 3. The CDR3 length is 15 residues. CDR3 coding DNA: TGTGCCAGCAGCCCAGGACAGGGGTCCTACAATGAGCAGTTCTTC. It is translated as CASSPGQGSYNEQFF.

The chain uses TRBV7-9 and TRBJ1-6; D gene unclear. CDR1 is SEHNR, CDR2 FQNEAQ, per germline (reference sequence). The CDR3 consists of 14 residues. Deletions cut 1 base from V and 7 bases from J, with 8 bases between. CDR3 bases: TGTGCCAGCAGCTTAGATCTCTTGAATTCACCCCTCCACTTT. It translates to CASSLDLLNSPLHF.

This clone was seen once. This chain joins TRBV5-1 and TRBJ1-2, with 10 bases aligning to TRBD1. V was clipped by 0 bases and J by 4 bases; unmatched bases: 6. This CDR3 contains 16 residues. In germline, CDR1 is SGHRS, CDR2 YFSETQ. CDR3 sequence (DNA): TGCGCCAGCAGCTTGGGGACAGGGGGATCGCTCTATGGCTACACCTTC. As protein: CASSLGTGGSLYGYTF.

The gene calls are TRBV10-3 and TRBJ2-3; no definite D call. This CDR3 has 13 residues. Germline V gene data show CDR1 as ENHRY and CDR2 as SYGVKD. V lost 10 bases, J lost 6 bases, and 17 bases lay in between. CDR3 coding DNA: TGTGCCACTGGATCCAACGACGGGGATACGCAGTATTTT. Translation: CATGSNDGDTQYF.

V is TRBV7-2 and J is TRBJ2-7, with D perhaps TRBD1 (6 bases). The CDR3 runs 15 residues. Germline CDR1 and CDR2: SGHTA and FQGNSA. Trimming cost V 0 bases and J 6 bases, with 15 bases left between them. Here the CDR3 reads CASSLAGTNGREQYF. CDR3 DNA sequence: TGTGCCAGCAGCTTAGCCGGGACAAACGGTCGCGAGCAGTACTTC.

This clone was seen only once. CDR3 amino acids: CASSLARQVGYEQYF. CDR3 DNA sequence: TGTGCCAGCAGCTTAGCCAGACAGGTGGGCTACGAGCAGTACTTC. The chain uses TRBV7-8 and TRBJ2-7; D possibly corresponds to TRBD1 (6 bases). The germline V and J ends were trimmed by 0 bases and 3 bases, with 12 bases remaining between them. CDR3 length: 15 residues. Per the germline V gene, CDR1 is SGHVS and CDR2 is FQNEAQ. Full variable domain (outside the CDR3, taken from reference TRBV7-8 and TRBJ2-7): GAGVSQSPRYKVAKRGQDVALRCDPISGHVSLFWYQQALGQGPEFLTYFQNEAQLDKSGLPSDRFFAERPEGSVSTLKIQRTQQEDSAVYLCASSLARQVGYEQYFGPGTRLTVT.